Shown below are 5 T cell receptor beta chains from a single sample sequenced in a study of graft-versus-host responses after intestinal transplantation (dated by TCRdb to 2020 to 2022). To isolate intraepithelial and lamina propria lymphocytes from graft specimens, dithiothreitol, EDTA incubations and collagenase D digestion were used. The library was made by the immunoSEQ multiplex PCR assay. TCRdb provides this immuneACCESS table in a form limited to in-frame rearrangements. Some clones are lacking; in checked studies, under half of them reflect an unresolved V gene, and why the rest are absent is not known. The sample profile shows approximately 63,000 clones; approximately 88% of them were found once. The leading ten clones occupy about 1.6% of the sample. Sequences were derived from ileum tissue, sampled less than 400 days after transplant. The receptors here all came from a human patient who received an intestinal transplant, so some T cells may come from the graft donor.

As to this clone: Other DNA sequences in the sample encode the same CDR3. The genes are TRBV30 and TRBJ1-5, with a tentative D call TRBD1 (6 bases). V lost 0 bases to trimming and J lost 4 bases, with 7 bases between them. Germline assignment: CDR1 GTSNPN and CDR2 SVGIG (reference sequence). The CDR3 is 13 residues long. The CDR3 DNA reads as TGTGCCTGGAGTGTAAGGGGGAATCAGCCCCAGCATTTT. This gives the protein CAWSVRGNQPQHF.

J is TRBJ1-5 and V is TRBV19; D perhaps matches TRBD1 (5 bases). The CDR3 spans 17 residues. Trimming cost V 5 bases and J 1 base, with 18 bases left between them. Germline values: CDR1 LNHDA, CDR2 SQIVND (reference sequence). The CDR3, as DNA: TGTGCCAGTAGTCGAGGAGCGGGGCGAGTCAGCAATCAGCCCCAGCATTTT. Translated: CASSRGAGRVSNQPQHF.

This clone was observed a single time. This sequence joins TRBV6-5 and TRBJ1-2; no firm D call. CDR3 length: 16 amino acids. The V gene's germline CDR1 is MNHEY and CDR2 SVGAGI. V lost 2 bases, J lost 3 bases, and 16 bases lay in between. The CDR3 bases are TGTGCCAGCAGTTACCCGCGTGGGCGGGGAGACTATGGCTACACCTTC. Translation gives CASSYPRGRGDYGYTF.

The chain links TRBV7-3 to TRBJ2-2; D remains ambiguous. CDR1 and CDR2 from the germline V gene are SGHTA and FQGTGA. V was pared by 4 bases and J by 4 bases, with 4 bases between. CDR3 size: 12 residues. CDR3 DNA sequence: TGTGCCAGCAGCTGGGGCACCGGGGAGCTGTTTTTT. This encodes CASSWGTGELFF.

The CDR3 is CASPTGGYNSPLHF. The DNA of the CDR3 is TGTGCCAGTCCGACAGGGGGTTATAATTCACCCCTCCACTTT. The genes are TRBV5-3 and TRBJ1-6; TRBD1 matches at 9 bases. TRBV5-3 has ORF status, its function being uncertain. V dropped 8 bases and J dropped 4; count of bases not matched to a gene: 4. The CDR3 loop spans 14 amino acids.